One sample yielded the 25 T cell receptor beta chains listed below, sequenced in a study of identical twins. TCRdb reprocessed the 5' RACE reads via MiXCR and lists one record per CDR3 protein. The sample has hundreds of thousands of distinct CDR3 sequences, about 20% seen once. The sample also formed part of further work on T cells expressing NK-cell markers.

Sequences were obtained from PBMCs. These TCRs come from a young woman in good health.

Only a few counts were recorded for this clonotype. The V call is TRBV7-9, the J call TRBJ2-1; 9 bases match TRBD2. The CDR3 contains 16 residues. After removal of 7 bases from V and 1 base from J, the junction contained 8 bases not matched to a gene. CDR1 SEHNR and CDR2 FQNEAQ come from the germline V gene (reference sequence). The CDR3 loop reads CASNSISGGSYNEQFF. CDR3 in DNA: TGTGCCAGCAACTCCATTAGCGGGGGATCCTACAATGAGCAGTTCTTC.

This clonotype occurred many times. The V and J genes are TRBV6-1 and TRBJ2-5; the D gene is possibly TRBD1 (5 bases). V lost 5 bases, J lost 2 bases, and 12 bases lay in between. This CDR3 spans 14 amino acids. Germline loops: CDR1 MNHNS, CDR2 SASEGT. CDR3 residues: CASSKMQGQETQYF. Written as DNA, the CDR3 is TGTGCCAGCAGTAAAATGCAGGGTCAAGAGACCCAGTACTTC.

The chain carries TRBV7-2 and TRBJ1-6; D might be TRBD1 (6 bases). With 2 bases removed from V and 7 bases from J, the gap between germline ends came to 12 bases. The length of the CDR3 is 15 residues. Germline assignment: CDR1 SGHTA and CDR2 FQGNSA. The CDR3 loop is CASSLWTASNSPLHF. CDR3 in DNA: TGTGCCAGCAGCTTATGGACAGCCTCAAATTCACCCCTCCACTTT.

The V and J genes are TRBV6-5 and TRBJ2-7, with TRBD2 matching 7 bases. Germline CDR1 MNHEY, CDR2 SVGAGI. The CDR3 covers 14 residues. V lost 0 bases, J lost 3 bases, and 2 bases stayed unmatched. The CDR3 nucleotides read TGTGCCAGCAGTTACTCGGGGAGGGACTACGAGCAGTACTTC. It yields the protein CASSYSGRDYEQYF.

Here the CDR3 DNA reads TGTGCCATCAGAAGGACAGTAGACACAGATACGCAGTATTTT. Translating it yields CAIRRTVDTDTQYF. The V call is TRBV10-3, the J call TRBJ2-3, with D possibly matching TRBD1 (6 bases). CDR1 is ENHRY and CDR2 is SYGVKD in the germline V gene. V gave up 6 bases and J gave up 2 bases, with 12 bases separating them. The CDR3 is made up of 14 amino acids.

The chain joins TRBV10-3 to TRBJ2-1; TRBD2 is a possible D gene (6 bases). V was trimmed by 3 bases and J by 9 bases, leaving 15 bases between them. The germline CDR1 and CDR2 sequences are ENHRY and SYGVKD. The CDR3 spans 14 residues. DNA of the CDR3: TGTGCCATCAGTGAACAAAGTCGGAGGGGTGAGCAGTTCTTC. Protein: CAISEQSRRGEQFF.

This clonotype has only a few counts. The rearrangement joins TRBV25-1 to TRBJ2-1, with TRBD1 matching over 10 bases. CDR1 is MGHDK, CDR2 SYGVNS, per germline. The V and J ends lost 1 base and 7 bases, in that order; junction bases with no gene match: 4. The CDR3 is 15 amino acids. The CDR3, as DNA: TGTGCCAGCAGTGAATGGAGGACAGGGGGGAATGAGCAGTTCTTC. It encodes CASSEWRTGGNEQFF.

V gene TRBV20-1 combines with J gene TRBJ2-7; TRBD2 aligns across 10 bases. CDR1 is DFQATT and CDR2 is SNEGSKA in the germline V gene (reference sequence). The CDR3 length is 19 residues. With 0 bases clipped from V and 4 bases from J, the junction kept 18 bases outside the gene matches. In DNA form, the CDR3 reads TGCAGTGCTAGAGATCCCGACAGGGAACCTAGCGGGAGAGTGTACGAGCAGTACTTC. Translating gives CSARDPDREPSGRVYEQYF.

The chain links TRBV5-1 to TRBJ2-7; D perhaps matches TRBD2 (6 bases). Germline loops: CDR1 SGHRS, CDR2 YFSETQ. V was clipped by 4 bases and J by 2 bases, with 13 bases between them. The CDR3 sequence is 14 residues long. CDR3 amino acids: CASSGRGEAYEQYF. Written as DNA, the CDR3 is TGCGCCAGCAGCGGACGCGGGGAGGCCTACGAGCAGTACTTC.

This chain uses TRBV20-1 with TRBJ1-6; D is undetermined. The length of the CDR3 is 12 residues. Germline V gene data show CDR1 as DFQATT and CDR2 as SNEGSKA (reference sequence). V was pared by 6 bases and J by 9 bases, with 12 bases between. The DNA of the CDR3 is TGCAGTGCAGACCATAATGGTTCACCCCTCCACTTT. It translates to CSADHNGSPLHF.

V usage is TRBV5-1 and J usage is TRBJ2-5; D is unclear. The V end was cut by 0 bases, the J end by 2 bases, with 5 bases between. The CDR3 runs to 13 residues. The V gene's germline CDR1 is SGHRS and CDR2 YFSETQ. DNA for the CDR3: TGCGCCAGCAGCTTGGAACTGCAAGAGACCCAGTACTTC. Protein sequence: CASSLELQETQYF.

The chain combines TRBV3-1 with TRBJ2-7; 9 nucleotides agree with TRBD2. The CDR3 has 15 amino acids. With V trimmed by 3 bases and J by 4 bases, 7 bases remained unmatched. CDR1 LGHDT and CDR2 YNNKEL come from the germline V gene (reference sequence). CDR3 in amino acids: CASSQGAGGPYEQYF. CDR3 coding DNA: TGTGCCAGCAGCCAGGGAGCGGGAGGTCCGTACGAGCAGTACTTC.

This clonotype appeared a few times. V is TRBV9 and J is TRBJ2-3; D is uncertain. CDR3 size: 15 residues. Germline assignment: CDR1 SGDLS and CDR2 YYNGEE. V was clipped by 0 bases and J by 0 bases, with 8 bases between them. CDR3 in amino acids: CASSVGPQSTDTQYF. The CDR3 DNA reads TGTGCCAGCAGCGTAGGGCCCCAAAGCACAGATACGCAGTATTTT.

In its sample, this clonotype was seen a few times. The rearrangement joins TRBV30 to TRBJ2-3, with D possibly being TRBD2 (6 bases). CDR1 and CDR2 (germline): GTSNPN, SVGIG (reference sequence). The CDR3 runs 14 residues. Trimming removed 6 bases at V and 0 bases at J, with 13 bases between. CDR3 region: CACGSGSSTDTQYF. In DNA form, the CDR3 reads TGTGCCTGTGGGAGCGGGTCTAGCACAGATACGCAGTATTTT.

This clonotype has more than one count but fewer than ten. This chain uses TRBV7-9 with TRBJ2-7; 7 positions match TRBD2. Trimming removed 1 base from V and 7 bases from J; junction bases left unmatched: 10. CDR3 length: 15 residues. CDR1 and CDR2 (germline): SEHNR, FQNEAQ (reference sequence). The CDR3 sequence: CASSLGGLLAVEQYF. CDR3 in DNA: TGTGCCAGCAGCTTAGGGGGACTACTGGCGGTTGAGCAGTACTTC.

This rearrangement joins TRBV7-3 to TRBJ2-7; D call uncertain. With 5 bases removed from V and 3 bases from J, the gap between germline ends came to 20 bases. Germline values: CDR1 SGHTA, CDR2 FQGTGA. The CDR3 spans 16 residues. As DNA, the CDR3 is TGTGCCAGCAGCCTCCCTTCGGCGCGGAGCATCTACGAGCAGTACTTC. Its translation is CASSLPSARSIYEQYF.

This clonotype was observed a few times. The chain joins TRBV12-3 or TRBV12-4 to TRBJ2-5; D might be TRBD1 or TRBD2, each matching 6 bases. V was cut by 2 bases and J by 5 bases, with 15 bases left in between. The CDR3 totals 15 residues. CDR3 bases: TGTGCCAGCAGTTTACTAGGGGGGCCTCGGGAGACCCAGTACTTC. Translating it yields CASSLLGGPRETQYF.

The rearrangement joins TRBV10-3 to TRBJ2-7; TRBD1 matches at 7 bases. Losses at the gene ends were 11 bases for V and 4 bases for J; bases not matched to a gene: 8. The germline V gene encodes CDR1 ENHRY and CDR2 SYGVKD. This CDR3 contains 12 residues. CDR3 coding DNA: TGTGCCTCGGGACAGCTTGGATACGAGCAGTACTTC. This translates into CASGQLGYEQYF.

This clonotype has only a few counts. This chain links TRBV6-5 with TRBJ1-5; D not resolved. The CDR3 totals 12 residues. V was pared by 6 bases and J by 7 bases, with 10 bases between. The germline V gene encodes CDR1 MNHEY and CDR2 SVGAGI. Here the CDR3 reads CASSRMGQPQHF. The CDR3 nucleotides read TGTGCCAGCAGCAGAATGGGGCAGCCCCAGCATTTT.

The chain joins TRBV11-2 to TRBJ2-1; D not resolved. V was pared by 3 bases and J by 9 bases, with 6 bases between. Germline assignment: CDR1 SGHAT and CDR2 FQNNGV. The CDR3 spans 11 residues. CDR3 bases: TGTGCCAGCAGCTTGTATCTTGAGCAGTTCTTC. Encoded protein: CASSLYLEQFF.

This clonotype occurred a few times. V is TRBV5-6 and J is TRBJ1-2; unclear D gene. Germline assignment: CDR1 SGHDT and CDR2 YYEEEE. Trimming pared 3 bases from V and 4 bases from J, leaving 7 bases between. The CDR3 runs 12 residues. The CDR3 sequence: CASSSDPYGYTF. In DNA, the CDR3 is TGTGCCAGCAGCTCTGACCCCTATGGCTACACCTTC.

This clonotype has just a few counts. The chain's CDR3 is CATSDPQEGEQFF. The CDR3 DNA follows: TGTGCCACCAGTGACCCCCAGGAGGGCGAGCAGTTCTTC. The genes are TRBV24-1 and TRBJ2-1, with D tentatively TRBD2 (6 bases). The CDR3 extends over 13 amino acids. The V end lost 4 bases, the J end lost 10 bases, and 13 bases lay between the germline ends. In germline, CDR1 is KGHDR, CDR2 SFDVKD.

The chain recombines TRBV12-3 or TRBV12-4 with TRBJ2-3; no clear D. The CDR3 is 13 amino acids. V lost 1 base and J 6 bases, leaving 8 bases between the germline ends. CDR3 in DNA: TGTGCCAGCAGTTTAGGCGCTTTTGATACGCAGTATTTT. Its protein product is CASSLGAFDTQYF.

This sequence joins TRBV7-6 and TRBJ2-1, with 8 nucleotides matching TRBD2. J lost 3 bases, V lost 4 bases, and 8 bases had no gene match. CDR3 length: 16 amino acids. The germline V gene has CDR1 SGHVS and CDR2 FNYEAQ. The CDR3, as DNA: TGTGCCAGCAGCTCCCCCGGGAGGGGTTTCTACAATGAGCAGTTCTTC. Translated, it gives CASSSPGRGFYNEQFF.

The V gene is TRBV5-1, the J gene TRBJ1-2; D gene uncertain. The V and J ends lost 5 bases and 7 bases respectively, with 12 bases between them. The length of the CDR3 is 12 residues. CDR1 SGHRS and CDR2 YFSETQ come from the germline V gene. The CDR3 region has the DNA TGCGCCAGCAGGAGGGTGGACGCTGGCTACACCTTC. It yields the protein CASRRVDAGYTF.